The table lists the clone carrying this TCR beta chain with a few counts. What it binds is not known. Sequence at one end of the junction differs from germline and may be a read error. The record originates from a study of T-cell memory formation after mild COVID-19. Study-level background: For the most part, TCR clusters were specific to one donor. Broader study findings: Prior to infection, memory already included some responding clones, suggesting cross-reactive memory joined. Those CD4+ clones that contracted were mainly in CM and EM (CD8+ ones in EMRA).

Amplification by 5'RACE using constant-segment primers produced TCR alpha and TCR beta cDNA libraries that carried sample barcodes and UMIs. MiXCR was run by TCRdb on the 5' RACE reads, yielding one entry per CDR3 protein. The table lists some 120,000 distinct CDR3 sequences, roughly 6% of them singletons. CDR3 length equals 15 residues. This TCR derives from an adult woman who had mild COVID-19 (a few samples of this study predate the infection). Cell type and time point are not known. The V call is TRBV12-3 or TRBV12-4, the J call TRBJ2-7, with TRBD2 matching 11 bases. Source material: PBMCs or a T cell subset sorted from them (not recorded which). CDR3 sequence reads: CASRLAGGRAYEQYF. Here the CDR3 DNA reads TGTGCCAGCAGGTTAGCGGGGGGGCGAGCCTACGAGCAGTACTTC.